The source of this T cell receptor (beta chain) is a study of blood T cell repertoires in COVID-19. Study in general: Acute-phase and convalescent COVID-19 samples originated in the United States, Italy and Spain. T cells, B-cell-depleted T cells, or PBMCs provided the cDNA or gDNA that served as material.

Original handling: Nucleated cell counts were estimated from reference gene primer amplification. Generated by immunoSEQ multiplex PCR, the TCRdb table keeps only in-frame clones and is missing some. The DNA gave D and trimming, while V, J and clone size come from that table. Here the sample spans 120,000 to 150,000 clones, under 85% being singletons. CDR3 length equals 13 residues. V lost 4 bases to trimming and J lost 0 bases, with 6 bases between them. The germline V gene encodes CDR1 SEHNR and CDR2 FQNEAQ (reference sequence). The sequence was obtained from a woman older than 75 in a cohort sampled during active or convalescent COVID-19. This sequence joins TRBV7-9 and TRBJ1-1; D is ambiguous. Sample: peripheral blood. CDR3 bases: TGTGCCAGCAGCTCACAGCTGAACACTGAAGCTTTCTTT. Its protein product is CASSSQLNTEAFF. The whole variable domain, filled in from reference TRBV7-9 and TRBJ1-1, reads DTGVSQNPRHKITKRGQNVTFRCDPISEHNRLYWYRQTLGQGPEFLTYFQNEAQLEKSRLLSDRFSAERPKGSFSTLEIQRTEQGDSAMYLCASSSQLNTEAFFGQGTRLTVV.